The 14 T cell receptor beta chains below come from one sample, sequenced in a study of T cells after yellow fever vaccination. One entry per CDR3 protein, called by TCRdb with MiXCR from the 5' RACE reads. The data contain some 550,000 distinct CDR3 sequences, about a fifth of them seen just once; the ten biggest clones take up roughly an eighth. The material was PBMCs, obtained 15 days after the yellow fever booster vaccination. These receptors all come from a man aged 30-40 years who received the YFV17D yellow fever vaccine.

This clonotype has more than one count but fewer than ten. The V call is TRBV3-1, the J call TRBJ2-3, with 7 bases matching TRBD1. The CDR3 spans 18 residues. Germline CDR1 is LGHDT and CDR2 is YNNKEL (reference sequence). J gave up 4 bases and V 1 base, and 14 bases lay outside the gene matches. The DNA for the CDR3 is TGTGCCAGCAGCCAAGCGAATCGAAGGGGGCGTTACGCAGATACGCAGTATTTT. It yields the protein CASSQANRRGRYADTQYF.

This rearrangement joins TRBV9 to TRBJ2-2; D is unclear. The CDR3 covers 14 residues. V was cut by 1 base and J by 1 base, with 5 bases left in between. Germline CDR1 reads SGDLS; CDR2 reads YYNGEE. Here the CDR3 reads CASSVRRNTGELFF. As DNA, the CDR3 is TGTGCCAGCAGCGTAAGACGGAACACCGGGGAGCTGTTTTTT.

The V call is TRBV5-6, the J call TRBJ2-3; tentative D call: TRBD2 (6 bases). The V end lost 0 bases, the J end lost 2 bases, and 16 bases lay between the germline ends. This CDR3 comprises 17 residues. Germline CDR1 SGHDT, CDR2 YYEEEE. CDR3 coding DNA: TGTGCCAGCAGCTTGGAGGGTAGCGGCACGCTCACAGATACGCAGTATTTT. It specifies CASSLEGSGTLTDTQYF. Drawing the rest from reference TRBV5-6 and TRBJ2-3, the complete variable domain is DAGVTQSPTHLIKTRGQQVTLRCSPKSGHDTVSWYQQALGQGPQFIFQYYEEEERQRGNFPDRFSGHQFPNYSSELNVNALLLGDSALYLCASSLEGSGTLTDTQYFGPGTRLTVL.

This clonotype was counted between two and nine times. This chain uses TRBV18 with TRBJ2-7; D unclear. Trimming cost V 4 bases and J 6 bases, with 10 bases left between them. CDR1 and CDR2 from the germline V gene are KGHSH and LQKENI. The CDR3 consists of 12 residues. CDR3 in amino acids: CASSRAGTEQYF. CDR3 DNA sequence: TGTGCCAGCTCACGGGCCGGAACCGAGCAGTACTTC.

This rearrangement joins TRBV12-3 or TRBV12-4 to TRBJ2-3; D is ambiguous. The CDR3 is 13 amino acids. The ends were cut back, 5 bases at V and 5 bases at J, with 11 bases in the middle. The CDR3 sequence: CASSLTFGDTQYF. For the CDR3, the DNA is TGTGCCAGCAGTCTAACCTTTGGAGATACGCAGTATTTT.

The gene calls are TRBV7-3 and TRBJ2-2; D might be TRBD2 (6 bases). V was shortened by 0 bases and J by 0 bases, with 17 bases between the two germline ends. CDR3 length: 19 residues. Germline loops: CDR1 SGHTA, CDR2 FQGTGA. In nucleotides, the CDR3 is TGTGCCAGCAGCTTAACGGGACTTCCAAGTCCATCGAACACCGGGGAGCTGTTTTTT. Protein product: CASSLTGLPSPSNTGELFF.

The genes are TRBV15 and TRBJ1-1; D unclear. Trimming left V 3 bases short and J 1 base short, with 15 bases between. The CDR3 sequence is 16 residues long. The V gene's germline CDR1 is LNHNV and CDR2 YYDKDF (reference sequence). This chain's CDR3 is CATSSLPILSNTEAFF. The DNA of the CDR3 is TGTGCCACCAGCAGCCTCCCCATCCTCTCGAACACTGAAGCTTTCTTT.

This clonotype was observed a few times. The chain has TRBV9 and TRBJ2-3; no clear D. The length of the CDR3 is 15 residues. Trimming left V 4 bases short and J 6 bases short, with 18 bases between. Germline lookup yields CDR1 SGDLS and CDR2 YYNGEE. This CDR3 reads CASSLNYRTPDTQYF. The CDR3, as DNA: TGTGCCAGCAGCCTAAACTACCGGACCCCGGATACGCAGTATTTT.

This chain uses TRBV6-2 or TRBV6-3 with TRBJ2-7; tentatively, D is TRBD1 (5 bases). This CDR3 comprises 14 residues. The V gene's germline CDR1 is MNHEY and CDR2 SVGEGT. V was clipped by 7 bases and J by 0 bases, with 13 bases between them. The CDR3 DNA sequence: TGTGCCAGCACCGTACTGGGGCCCTCCTACGAGCAGTACTTC. It encodes CASTVLGPSYEQYF.

This chain uses TRBV12-3 or TRBV12-4 with TRBJ2-3; no definite D call. Trimming left V 8 bases short and J 6 bases short, with 9 bases between. The CDR3 has 11 amino acids. The CDR3, as DNA: TGTGCCAGCGGCCTCATCGATACGCAGTATTTT. This translates into CASGLIDTQYF.

This clonotype came up a few times. This chain links TRBV2 with TRBJ2-7; 8 bases align to TRBD2. The V gene's germline CDR1 is SNHLY and CDR2 FYNNEI. This CDR3 comprises 14 residues. V gave up 7 bases and J gave up 0 bases; unmatched junction bases: 5. CDR3 sequence: CASTTSANSYEQYF. The CDR3 DNA follows: TGTGCCAGCACGACTAGCGCCAACTCCTACGAGCAGTACTTC.

The CDR3 loop reads CASSLPQGNNEQFF. CDR3 coding DNA: TGTGCCAGCAGTTTGCCTCAGGGCAACAATGAGCAGTTCTTC. The chain joins TRBV12-3 or TRBV12-4 to TRBJ2-1; D is possibly TRBD1 (5 bases). V lost 3 bases and J lost 5, with 11 bases in between. CDR3 length: 14 amino acids.

The chain joins TRBV20-1 to TRBJ2-5; the match to TRBD2 covers 10 bases. V lost 2 bases to trimming and J lost 5 bases; unmatched junction nucleotides: 5. The CDR3 totals 14 residues. Germline V gene lookup returns CDR1 DFQATT and CDR2 SNEGSKA (reference sequence). CDR3: CSARRLAGVETQYF. Here the CDR3 DNA reads TGCAGTGCTAGAAGGCTAGCGGGAGTTGAGACCCAGTACTTC.

This clonotype has only a few counts. V usage is TRBV5-1 and J usage is TRBJ2-1; TRBD2 agrees at 8 bases. V shed 1 base, J shed 7 bases, and the junction held 10 bases outside the gene matches. The CDR3 runs 16 residues. Germline V gives CDR1 SGHRS, CDR2 YFSETQ. The CDR3 DNA is TGCGCCAGCAGCTTGTTCGGCGGGAGGACTTTGAATGAGCAGTTCTTC. As protein: CASSLFGGRTLNEQFF.